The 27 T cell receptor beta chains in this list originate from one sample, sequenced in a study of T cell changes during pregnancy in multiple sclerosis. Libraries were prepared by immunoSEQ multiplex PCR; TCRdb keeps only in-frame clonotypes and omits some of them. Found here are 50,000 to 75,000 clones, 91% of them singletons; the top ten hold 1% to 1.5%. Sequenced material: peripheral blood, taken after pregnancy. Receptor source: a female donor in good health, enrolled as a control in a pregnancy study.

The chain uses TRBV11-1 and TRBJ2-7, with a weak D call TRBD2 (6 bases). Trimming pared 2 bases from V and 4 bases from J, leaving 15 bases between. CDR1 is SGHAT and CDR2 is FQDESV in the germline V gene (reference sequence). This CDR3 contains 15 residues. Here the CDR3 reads CASSLLSGETYEQYF. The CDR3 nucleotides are TGTGCCAGCAGCTTACTTTCGGGGGAAACGTACGAGCAGTACTTC.

This CDR3 is CAWSGVQGMSGANVLTF. The DNA of the CDR3 is TGTGCCTGGAGTGGAGTGCAGGGGATGTCAGGGGCCAACGTCCTGACTTTC. This chain links TRBV30 with TRBJ2-6, with a possible D match to TRBD1 (6 bases). Germline-derived CDR1 and CDR2 are GTSNPN and SVGIG (reference sequence). Between the trimmed V and J ends, which lost 1 base and 4 bases, there was a span of 17 bases. This CDR3 has 17 amino acids.

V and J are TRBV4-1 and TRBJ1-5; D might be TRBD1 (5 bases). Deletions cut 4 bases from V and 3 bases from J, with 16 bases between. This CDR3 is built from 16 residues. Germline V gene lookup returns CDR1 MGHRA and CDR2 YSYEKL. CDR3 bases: TGCGCCAGCAGCCCCGACGTGGGAGGGACCAATCAGCCCCAGCATTTT. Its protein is CASSPDVGGTNQPQHF.

The CDR3 DNA is TGTGCCAGCAGCCCTGGAAGTACCCGGGACAGGGTAAGGAATGAGCAGTTCTTC. This sequence encodes CASSPGSTRDRVRNEQFF. The rearrangement uses TRBV7-8 and TRBJ2-1, with 9 bases identical to TRBD1. The junction had 18 bases not matched to a gene; V was cut back by 5 bases and J by 7 bases. The CDR3 has 18 residues. CDR1 SGHVS and CDR2 FQNEAQ come from the germline V gene.

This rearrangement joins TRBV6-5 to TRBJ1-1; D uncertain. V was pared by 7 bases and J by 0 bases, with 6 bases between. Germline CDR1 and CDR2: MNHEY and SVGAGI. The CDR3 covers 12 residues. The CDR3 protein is CASTGLNTEAFF. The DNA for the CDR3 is TGTGCCAGCACGGGTCTGAACACTGAAGCTTTCTTT.

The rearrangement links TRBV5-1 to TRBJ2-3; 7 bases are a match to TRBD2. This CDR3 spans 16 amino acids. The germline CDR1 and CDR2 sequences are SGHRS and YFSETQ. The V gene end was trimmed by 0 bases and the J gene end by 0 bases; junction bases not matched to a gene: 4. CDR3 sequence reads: CASSLAPSGSTDTQYF. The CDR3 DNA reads TGCGCCAGCAGCTTGGCTCCTAGCGGTAGCACAGATACGCAGTATTTT.

CDR3 loop: CASSQDLSDSPNYGYTF. CDR3 DNA sequence: TGCGCCAGCAGCCAAGACTTGAGCGACAGTCCTAACTATGGCTACACCTTC. The chain links TRBV4-3 to TRBJ1-2, with D perhaps matching TRBD1 (5 bases). Per germline, CDR1 LGHNA and CDR2 YSLEER. The V and J ends lost 0 bases and 0 bases respectively, with 14 bases between them. The length of the CDR3 is 17 residues.

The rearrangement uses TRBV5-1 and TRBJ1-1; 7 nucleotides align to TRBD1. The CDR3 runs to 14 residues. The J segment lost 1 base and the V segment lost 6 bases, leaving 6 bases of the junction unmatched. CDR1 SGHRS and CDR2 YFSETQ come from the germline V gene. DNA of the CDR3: TGCGCCAGCAACCCCGGGACAGAGAACACTGAAGCTTTCTTT. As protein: CASNPGTENTEAFF.

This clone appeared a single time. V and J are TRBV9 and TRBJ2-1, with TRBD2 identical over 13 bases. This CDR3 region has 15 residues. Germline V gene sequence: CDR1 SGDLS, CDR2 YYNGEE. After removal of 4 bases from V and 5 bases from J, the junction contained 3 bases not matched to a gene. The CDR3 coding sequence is TGTGCCAGCAGCACTAGCGGGGGGGCCCACAATGAGCAGTTCTTC. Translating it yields CASSTSGGAHNEQFF.

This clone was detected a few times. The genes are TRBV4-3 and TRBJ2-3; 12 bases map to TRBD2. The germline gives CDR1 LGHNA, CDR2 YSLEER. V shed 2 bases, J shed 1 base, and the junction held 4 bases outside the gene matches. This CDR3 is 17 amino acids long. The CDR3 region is CASSQYRTSGGTDTQYF. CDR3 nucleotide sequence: TGCGCCAGCAGCCAATATCGGACTAGCGGGGGCACAGATACGCAGTATTTT.

The CDR3 is CASSTGGGNQPQHF. CDR3 bases: TGTGCCAGCAGCACGGGGGGGGGCAATCAGCCCCAGCATTTT. This sequence joins TRBV7-2 and TRBJ1-5; tentative D call: TRBD1 (5 bases). Trimming took 5 bases from V and 2 from J, leaving 10 bases between them. CDR3 length: 14 residues. Germline V gives CDR1 SGHTA, CDR2 FQGNSA. Full variable domain (outside the CDR3, taken from reference TRBV7-2 and TRBJ1-5): GAGVSQSPSNKVTEKGKDVELRCDPISGHTALYWYRQSLGQGLEFLIYFQGNSAPDKSGLPSDRFSAERTGGSVSTLTIQRTQQEDSAVYLCASSTGGGNQPQHFGDGTRLSIL.

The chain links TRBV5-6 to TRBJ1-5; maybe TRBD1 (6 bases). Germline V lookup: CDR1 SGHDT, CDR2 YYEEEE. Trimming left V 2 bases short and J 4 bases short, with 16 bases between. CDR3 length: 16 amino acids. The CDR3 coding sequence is TGTGCCAGCAGCTTTGGGTGGCAGGGGAAAAATCAGCCCCAGCATTTT. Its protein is CASSFGWQGKNQPQHF.

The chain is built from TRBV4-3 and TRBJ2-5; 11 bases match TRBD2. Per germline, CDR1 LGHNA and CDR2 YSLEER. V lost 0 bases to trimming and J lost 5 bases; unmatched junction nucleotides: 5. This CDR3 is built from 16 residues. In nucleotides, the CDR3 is TGCGCCAGCAGCCAAGATTTAGCGGGGGGGATGGAGACCCAGTACTTC. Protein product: CASSQDLAGGMETQYF.

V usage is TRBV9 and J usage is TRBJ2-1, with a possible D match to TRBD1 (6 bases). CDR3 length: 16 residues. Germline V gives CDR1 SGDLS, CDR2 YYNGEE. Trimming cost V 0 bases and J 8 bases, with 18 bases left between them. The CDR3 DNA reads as TGTGCCAGCAGCGTAGGGGACATTGAGGACTGGGATGAGCAGTTCTTC. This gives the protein CASSVGDIEDWDEQFF.

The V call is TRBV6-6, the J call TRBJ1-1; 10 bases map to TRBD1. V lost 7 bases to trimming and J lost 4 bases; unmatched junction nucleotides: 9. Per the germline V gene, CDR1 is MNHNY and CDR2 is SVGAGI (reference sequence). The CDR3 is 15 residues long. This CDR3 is CASKGTGEGFTEAFF. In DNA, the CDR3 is TGTGCCAGCAAGGGGACAGGGGAGGGATTCACTGAAGCTTTCTTT.

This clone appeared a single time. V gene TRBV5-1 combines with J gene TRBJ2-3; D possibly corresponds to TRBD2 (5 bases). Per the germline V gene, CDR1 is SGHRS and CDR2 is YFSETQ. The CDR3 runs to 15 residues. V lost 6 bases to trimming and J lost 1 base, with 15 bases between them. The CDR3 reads CASKGSGDRTDTQYF. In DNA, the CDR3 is TGCGCCAGCAAGGGTTCCGGGGATCGCACAGATACGCAGTATTTT.

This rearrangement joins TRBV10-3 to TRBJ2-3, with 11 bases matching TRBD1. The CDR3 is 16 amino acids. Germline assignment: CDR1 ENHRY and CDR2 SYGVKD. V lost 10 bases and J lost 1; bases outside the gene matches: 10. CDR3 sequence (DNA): TGTGCCACCGGGACAGGGGGTGACTGGGGCACAGATACGCAGTATTTT. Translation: CATGTGGDWGTDTQYF.

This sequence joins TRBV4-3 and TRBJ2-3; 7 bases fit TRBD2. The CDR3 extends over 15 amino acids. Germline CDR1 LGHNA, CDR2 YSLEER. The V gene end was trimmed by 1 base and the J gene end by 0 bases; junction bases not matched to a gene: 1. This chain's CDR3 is CASSQGTSSTDTQYF. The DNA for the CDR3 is TGCGCCAGCAGCCAAGGGACTAGTAGCACAGATACGCAGTATTTT.

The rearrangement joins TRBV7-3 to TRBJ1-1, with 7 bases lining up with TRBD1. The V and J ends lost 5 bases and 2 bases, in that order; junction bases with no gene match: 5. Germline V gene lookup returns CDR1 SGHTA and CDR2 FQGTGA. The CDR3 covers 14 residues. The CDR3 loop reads CASSEGQLNTEAFF. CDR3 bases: TGTGCCAGCAGCGAGGGACAGCTTAACACTGAAGCTTTCTTT.

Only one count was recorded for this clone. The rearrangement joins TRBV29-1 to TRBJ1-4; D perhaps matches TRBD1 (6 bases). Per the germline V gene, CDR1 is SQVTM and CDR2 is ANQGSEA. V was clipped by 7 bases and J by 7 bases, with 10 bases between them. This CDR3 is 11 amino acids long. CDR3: CSGSRGEKLFF. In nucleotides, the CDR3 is TGCAGCGGCAGCAGGGGTGAAAAACTGTTTTTT.

DNA of the CDR3: TGTGCCTGGAGTGGCGTACAGGGGCGCTATGGCTACACCTTC. Amino acid sequence: CAWSGVQGRYGYTF. V usage is TRBV30 and J usage is TRBJ1-2; 7 bases fit TRBD1. Germline V gene lookup returns CDR1 GTSNPN and CDR2 SVGIG (reference sequence). The junction had 6 bases not matched to a gene; V was cut back by 1 base and J by 4 bases. The CDR3 has 14 amino acids.

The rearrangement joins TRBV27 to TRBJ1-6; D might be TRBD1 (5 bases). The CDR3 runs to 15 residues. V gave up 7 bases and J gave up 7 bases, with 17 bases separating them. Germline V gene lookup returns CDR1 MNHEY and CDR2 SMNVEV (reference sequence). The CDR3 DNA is TGTGCCAGCACCCTATCCAGGGCAGCGAATTCACCCCTCCACTTT. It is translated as CASTLSRAANSPLHF.

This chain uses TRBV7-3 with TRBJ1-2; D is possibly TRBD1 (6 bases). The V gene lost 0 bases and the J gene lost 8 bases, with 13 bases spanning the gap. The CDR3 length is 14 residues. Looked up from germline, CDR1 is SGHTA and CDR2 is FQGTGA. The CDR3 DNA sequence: TGTGCCAGCAGCTTAACGGTTTCAGGGGAAGGCTACACCTTC. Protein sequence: CASSLTVSGEGYTF.

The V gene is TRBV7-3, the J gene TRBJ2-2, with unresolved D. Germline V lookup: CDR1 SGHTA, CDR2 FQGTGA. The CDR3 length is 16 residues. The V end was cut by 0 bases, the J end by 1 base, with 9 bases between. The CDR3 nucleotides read TGTGCCAGCAGCTTAACTTTACTACAGAACACCGGGGAGCTGTTTTTT. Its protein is CASSLTLLQNTGELFF.

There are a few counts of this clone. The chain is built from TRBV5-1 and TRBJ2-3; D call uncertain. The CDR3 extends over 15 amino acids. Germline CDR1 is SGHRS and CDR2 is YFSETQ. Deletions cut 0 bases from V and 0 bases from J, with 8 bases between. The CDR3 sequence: CASSLDYPSTDTQYF. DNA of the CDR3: TGCGCCAGCAGCTTGGACTACCCTAGCACAGATACGCAGTATTTT.

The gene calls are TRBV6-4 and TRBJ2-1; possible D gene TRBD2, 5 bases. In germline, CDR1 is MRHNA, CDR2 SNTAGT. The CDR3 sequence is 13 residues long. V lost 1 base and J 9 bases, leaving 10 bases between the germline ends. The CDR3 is CASSDLRASEQFF. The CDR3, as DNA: TGTGCCAGCAGTGACTTGAGGGCATCTGAGCAGTTCTTC.

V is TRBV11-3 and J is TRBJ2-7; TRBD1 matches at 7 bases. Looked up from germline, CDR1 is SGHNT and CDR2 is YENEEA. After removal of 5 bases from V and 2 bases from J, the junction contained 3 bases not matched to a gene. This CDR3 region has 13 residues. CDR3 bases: TGTGCCAGCAGCAGGGACAGAACCTACGAGCAGTACTTC. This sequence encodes CASSRDRTYEQYF. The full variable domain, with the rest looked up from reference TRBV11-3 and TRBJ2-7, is EAGVVQSPRYKIIEKKQPVAFWCNPISGHNTLYWYLQNLGQGPELLIRYENEEAVDDSQLPKDRFSAERLKGVDSTLKIQPAELGDSAVYLCASSRDRTYEQYFGPGTRLTVT.